The entry below gives a single T cell receptor beta chain sequence along with its context. Per the germline V gene, CDR1 is ENHRY and CDR2 is SYGVKD. Deletions cut 0 bases from V and 9 bases from J, with 12 bases between. The CDR3 is 14 amino acids. These data come from a study of blood T cell repertoires in COVID-19. Authors' analysis steps: Reference gene primers were amplified, and this amplification served to estimate nucleated cell counts. Some clones are missing from TCRdb's copy, which holds only in-frame ones; the method was immunoSEQ multiplex PCR. Clone size and V and J calls were adopted from that table, with D and trimming inferred from the DNA. Found here are some 290,000 clones, around 92% of them singletons; the top ten hold about 8.4%. Cohort 3 recovered donors had two negative PCRs, clearance, or symptom resolution.

This chain connects TRBV10-3 to TRBJ1-5; D not resolved. This receptor was obtained from a woman between 25 and 40 years old who had recovered from COVID-19. Sequencing input: PBMCs or T cells enriched from blood (not recorded which). CDR3 sequence reads: CAISESNSPRPQHF. The DNA of the CDR3 is TGTGCCATCAGTGAGTCAAACAGCCCCCGGCCCCAGCATTTT.